The 26 T cell receptor beta chains below were found in one sample sequenced in a study of cytomegalovirus exposure and HLA in healthy donors. The study ran its PCR with 60 Vbeta and 13 Jbeta primers. Assay: immunoSEQ multiplex PCR; the TCRdb copy retains only in-frame clones and omits some. This repertoire shows over 120,000 clones, just under 85% found once; its top ten account for roughly 9.7%. Sequences were obtained from PBMCs. The receptors derive from a woman between 55 and 75 years old in good health and CMV-seropositive.

The chain carries TRBV7-2 and TRBJ2-3; perhaps TRBD2 as D (6 bases). This CDR3 contains 14 residues. CDR1 and CDR2 (germline): SGHTA, FQGNSA. Trimming removed 7 bases from V and 4 bases from J, with 15 bases in between. The CDR3 DNA is TGTGCCAGCACCCAGCCGGGGGTGGCAGATACGCAGTATTTT. It yields the protein CASTQPGVADTQYF. The full variable domain, completed using reference TRBV7-2 and TRBJ2-3, is GAGVSQSPSNKVTEKGKDVELRCDPISGHTALYWYRQSLGQGLEFLIYFQGNSAPDKSGLPSDRFSAERTGGSVSTLTIQRTQQEDSAVYLCASTQPGVADTQYFGPGTRLTVL.

The chain recombines TRBV11-3 with TRBJ2-3, with 14 bases aligning to TRBD2. V lost 4 bases, J lost 6 bases, and 3 bases stayed unmatched. CDR1 is SGHNT, CDR2 YENEEA, per germline. The length of the CDR3 is 15 residues. The CDR3 region has the DNA TGTGCCAGCAGCTCGGGACTAGCGGGAGTTGATACGCAGTATTTT. Encoded protein: CASSSGLAGVDTQYF.

The rearrangement links TRBV11-1 to TRBJ2-7; 9 bases fit TRBD1. CDR1 is SGHAT and CDR2 is FQDESV in the germline V gene (reference sequence). J was trimmed by 2 bases and V by 4 bases; bases with no gene match: 6. This CDR3 has 15 residues. This chain's CDR3 is CASSSDRGRPYEQYF. The CDR3 DNA sequence: TGTGCCAGCAGCTCGGACAGGGGACGACCCTACGAGCAGTACTTC.

Here the CDR3 reads CASSPSANYGYTF. The CDR3 DNA reads as TGTGCCAGCAGTCCTTCAGCGAACTATGGCTACACCTTC. V gene TRBV7-3 combines with J gene TRBJ1-2, with unresolved D. Germline V gene lookup returns CDR1 SGHTA and CDR2 FQGTGA. The CDR3 length is 13 residues. The V end was cut by 6 bases, the J end by 2 bases, with 10 bases between.

The chain links TRBV7-9 to TRBJ1-1, with TRBD1 as a possible D gene (5 bases). Germline CDR1 SEHNR, CDR2 FQNEAQ (reference sequence). This CDR3 region has 15 residues. The V and J ends lost 5 bases and 3 bases respectively, with 16 bases between them. The CDR3 DNA reads as TGTGCCAGCAGCCTAGGAGGGGAGGGATACACTGAAGCTTTCTTT. As protein: CASSLGGEGYTEAFF.

This clone was counted a single time. The chain recombines TRBV5-1 with TRBJ1-2; possible D gene TRBD1, 6 bases. The CDR3 is 13 residues long. Germline V lookup: CDR1 SGHRS, CDR2 YFSETQ. Deletions cut 0 bases from V and 3 bases from J, with 6 bases between. CDR3 sequence reads: CASSLDRDYGYTF. The DNA of the CDR3 is TGCGCCAGCAGCTTGGACAGGGACTATGGCTACACCTTC. Drawing the rest from reference TRBV5-1 and TRBJ1-2, the complete variable domain is KAGVTQTPRYLIKTRGQQVTLSCSPISGHRSVSWYQQTPGQGLQFLFEYFSETQRNKGNFPGRFSGRQFSNSRSEMNVSTLELGDSALYLCASSLDRDYGYTFGSGTRLTVV.

The CDR3 protein is CASSFRGAGEETQYF. The CDR3 DNA reads as TGTGCCAGCAGTTTCAGGGGTGCCGGGGAAGAGACCCAGTACTTC. The chain recombines TRBV6-5 with TRBJ2-5; D perhaps matches TRBD1 (6 bases). Deletions cut 4 bases from V and 3 bases from J, with 15 bases between. This CDR3 is 15 amino acids long. Looked up from germline, CDR1 is MNHEY and CDR2 is SVGAGI.

The J gene is TRBJ2-7, the V gene TRBV4-3; perhaps TRBD2 as D (5 bases). The germline V and J ends were trimmed by 6 bases and 4 bases, with 19 bases remaining between them. The germline V gene has CDR1 LGHNA and CDR2 YSLEER. The CDR3 has 15 amino acids. The DNA for the CDR3 is TGCGCCAGCAGTCCCTGGAGTGAGGGATTTTACGAGCAGTACTTC. Translation: CASSPWSEGFYEQYF.

The genes are TRBV2 and TRBJ2-4, with 8 bases matching TRBD1. V shed 7 bases, J shed 8 bases, and the junction held 7 bases outside the gene matches. Per the germline V gene, CDR1 is SNHLY and CDR2 is FYNNEI. CDR3 length: 13 residues. The CDR3 nucleotides are TGTGCCAGCACCCGGACAGGGAATGACATTCAGTACTTC. This encodes CASTRTGNDIQYF.

The CDR3 is CASSRLAGGYNEQFF. In DNA form, the CDR3 reads TGTGCCAGCTCAAGGCTAGCGGGAGGTTACAATGAGCAGTTCTTC. V gene TRBV2 combines with J gene TRBJ2-1; 11 bases align to TRBD2. With V trimmed by 8 bases and J by 4 bases, 7 bases remained unmatched. CDR1 is SNHLY and CDR2 is FYNNEI in the germline V gene. The CDR3 totals 15 residues. The variable domain in full, with the rest retrieved from reference TRBV2 and TRBJ2-1, is EPEVTQTPSHQVTQMGQEVILRCVPISNHLYFYWYRQILGQKVEFLVSFYNNEISEKSEIFDDQFSVERPDGSNFTLKIRSTKLEDSAMYFCASSRLAGGYNEQFFGPGTRLTVL.

This rearrangement joins TRBV4-3 to TRBJ2-3; TRBD2 matches at 9 bases. The ends lost 2 bases at V and 0 bases at J; junction bases unmatched: 3. The germline V gene encodes CDR1 LGHNA and CDR2 YSLEER. This CDR3 is 16 amino acids long. The CDR3 DNA reads TGCGCCAGCAGCCAAAGGACTAGCGTAAGCACAGATACGCAGTATTTT. Translating gives CASSQRTSVSTDTQYF.

The CDR3, as DNA: TGTGCCAGCAGCTTGCTCCCTAGCGGGAGTAATTTCCACGAGCAGTACTTC. Amino acids: CASSLLPSGSNFHEQYF. The J gene is TRBJ2-7, the V gene TRBV5-4; 10 positions match TRBD2. The CDR3 extends over 17 amino acids. V was clipped by 1 base and J by 5 bases; unmatched bases: 12. The germline V gene encodes CDR1 SGHNT and CDR2 YYREEE (reference sequence).

This chain connects TRBV4-2 to TRBJ2-3, with a possible D match to TRBD2 (6 bases). There are 15 residues in the CDR3. The germline gives CDR1 LGHNA, CDR2 YNFKEQ. V was shortened by 2 bases and J by 1 base, with 10 bases between the two germline ends. The CDR3: CASSQPGEGTDTQYF. The CDR3 DNA follows: TGTGCCAGCAGCCAACCGGGAGAGGGCACAGATACGCAGTATTTT.

The chain uses TRBV6-1 and TRBJ2-7; possible D gene TRBD2, 6 bases. CDR1 and CDR2 (germline): MNHNS, SASEGT. The CDR3 has 14 amino acids. V lost 6 bases to trimming and J lost 0 bases, with 12 bases between them. CDR3 nucleotide sequence: TGTGCCAGCAGCGGGACTGTGAGCTCCTACGAGCAGTACTTC. Translation gives CASSGTVSSYEQYF.

This chain uses TRBV4-1 with TRBJ2-2; possible D gene TRBD2, 5 bases. The CDR3 loop spans 17 amino acids. Trimming took 0 bases from V and 0 from J, leaving 11 bases between them. Germline V CDR1 and CDR2: MGHRA, YSYEKL. CDR3 coding DNA: TGCGCCAGCAGCCAAGATAAGAGCGGTGCGAACACCGGGGAGCTGTTTTTT. Residues: CASSQDKSGANTGELFF.

This chain uses TRBV9 with TRBJ1-2; D is uncertain. Trimming cost V 0 bases and J 8 bases, with 8 bases left between them. Germline CDR1 reads SGDLS; CDR2 reads YYNGEE. The CDR3 runs to 12 residues. The CDR3, as DNA: TGTGCCAGCAGCGTAGGGCGCGGGGGCTACACCTTC. Translating gives CASSVGRGGYTF.

This chain links TRBV6-5 with TRBJ2-7, with TRBD2 matching 10 bases. The CDR3 length is 14 residues. With V trimmed by 7 bases and J by 4 bases, 7 bases remained unmatched. The V gene's germline CDR1 is MNHEY and CDR2 SVGAGI. The CDR3 nucleotides read TGTGCCAGCACAGCCAGCGGGAGGGCTTACGAGCAGTACTTC. As protein: CASTASGRAYEQYF.

This clone appeared a single time. The chain couples TRBV2 to TRBJ1-1; 8 nucleotides match TRBD1. Trimming cost V 7 bases and J 0 bases; bases outside gene matches: 7. The CDR3 runs 15 residues. Per germline, CDR1 SNHLY and CDR2 FYNNEI. Here the CDR3 DNA reads TGTGCCAGCACAGACCCGACAGGGGTGAACACTGAAGCTTTCTTT. Its protein is CASTDPTGVNTEAFF.

J is TRBJ2-2 and V is TRBV19; D possibly corresponds to TRBD2 (6 bases). The CDR3 loop spans 16 amino acids. Germline CDR1 and CDR2: LNHDA and SQIVND (reference sequence). V lost 5 bases, J lost 7 bases, and 20 bases lay in between. CDR3: CASSRATTSSDGELFF. The CDR3 DNA follows: TGTGCCAGTAGTCGCGCCACTACTAGCTCCGACGGGGAGCTGTTTTTT.

The chain recombines TRBV28 with TRBJ1-2; 7 nucleotides align to TRBD1. CDR1 is MDHEN and CDR2 is SYDVKM in the germline V gene. This CDR3 contains 14 residues. The ends lost 6 bases at V and 6 bases at J; junction bases unmatched: 10. CDR3 coding DNA: TGTGCCAGCAGCCCCGACAGGGTGGTTCATGGCTACACCTTC. Residues: CASSPDRVVHGYTF.

The CDR3, as DNA: TGCAGCGTGGTGGGAGAGATCAATGAGCAGTTCTTC. Translation: CSVVGEINEQFF. The chain uses TRBV29-1 and TRBJ2-1; a weak D match, TRBD2 (5 bases). The CDR3 spans 12 residues. In germline, CDR1 is SQVTM, CDR2 ANQGSEA. Trimming shortened V by 6 bases and J by 6 bases, and 12 bases separated the two germline ends.

V and J are TRBV13 and TRBJ1-2; D gene ambiguous. Trimming removed 0 bases at V and 3 bases at J, with 5 bases between. This CDR3 spans 13 amino acids. Germline CDR1 and CDR2: PRHDT and FYEKMQ (reference sequence). Written as DNA, the CDR3 is TGTGCCAGCAGCTTAGGCCCCGACTATGGCTACACCTTC. Amino acids: CASSLGPDYGYTF.

The V call is TRBV7-8, the J call TRBJ2-7; TRBD1 aligns across 9 bases. The CDR3 covers 17 residues. Germline CDR1 and CDR2: SGHVS and FQNEAQ. Unmatched junction bases numbered 9, after V lost 2 bases and J lost 1 base. CDR3 loop: CASSLRDRELLSYEQYF. CDR3 nucleotides: TGTGCCAGCAGCTTAAGGGACAGGGAGCTTCTTTCCTACGAGCAGTACTTC.

The gene calls are TRBV28 and TRBJ2-7; D is undetermined. Germline V lookup: CDR1 MDHEN, CDR2 SYDVKM. There are 13 residues in the CDR3. V was clipped by 3 bases and J by 7 bases, with 13 bases between them. In nucleotides, the CDR3 is TGTGCCAGCAGTTTGTCCAGGCCGAGAGAGCAGTACTTC. This sequence encodes CASSLSRPREQYF.

The V call is TRBV7-6, the J call TRBJ2-1; TRBD2 matches 7 bases. Germline V lookup: CDR1 SGHVS, CDR2 FNYEAQ. The CDR3 runs 16 residues. The V segment lost 5 bases and the J segment 3 bases; nucleotides outside the gene matches: 10. CDR3 in DNA: TGTGCCAGCAGCCTCCCCCCTAGCGGAAGCTACAATGAGCAGTTCTTC. It yields the protein CASSLPPSGSYNEQFF.

V is TRBV5-4 and J is TRBJ1-3; 8 nucleotides line up with TRBD1. The germline V gene encodes CDR1 SGHNT and CDR2 YYREEE (reference sequence). The CDR3 sequence is 16 residues long. The ends lost 4 bases at V and 2 bases at J; junction bases unmatched: 8. In DNA form, the CDR3 reads TGTGCCAGCAGCCTCAAACAGGGGGACGCTGGAAACACCATATATTTT. Amino acids: CASSLKQGDAGNTIYF.